The next 20 T cell receptor beta chains were all read from a single sample in a study of radiotherapy plus CTLA-4 blockade in lung cancer. Method: immunoSEQ multiplex PCR; TCRdb's copy keeps in-frame clones and lacks some. The data hold around 24,000 clones, with 73% observed a single time. The sequenced sample was peripheral blood, obtained from a patient treated with radiotherapy plus ipilimumab. The receptors were sampled from a human donor with non-small cell lung cancer who had stable disease on radiotherapy plus ipilimumab.

The chain joins TRBV2 to TRBJ2-3, with D maybe TRBD1 (6 bases). V was clipped by 4 bases and J by 3 bases, with 20 bases between them. The CDR3 has 17 residues. The germline gives CDR1 SNHLY, CDR2 FYNNEI. The CDR3 DNA follows: TGTGCCAGCAGTGTCCCCCGGACAGAGACAGGAACAGATACGCAGTATTTT. It codes for CASSVPRTETGTDTQYF.

The chain is built from TRBV6-1 and TRBJ1-1; D remains unclear. Per germline, CDR1 MNHNS and CDR2 SASEGT. This CDR3 region has 14 residues. Trimming pared 3 bases from V and 2 bases from J, leaving 10 bases between. The CDR3, as DNA: TGTGCCAGCAGTGATAGGGCTTATAACACTGAAGCTTTCTTT. This gives the protein CASSDRAYNTEAFF.

The chain carries TRBV11-2 and TRBJ2-3, with a weak D call TRBD2 (5 bases). CDR3 length: 14 residues. The germline gives CDR1 SGHAT, CDR2 FQNNGV. Deletions cut 4 bases from V and 3 bases from J, with 11 bases between. CDR3 DNA sequence: TGTGCCAGCAGCTCTAGCCTACTAACAGATACGCAGTATTTT. This sequence encodes CASSSSLLTDTQYF.

Written as DNA, the CDR3 is TGCAGCGTTGAGGGTTCCGGGACTCACACCGGGGAGCTGTTTTTT. Its translation: CSVEGSGTHTGELFF. The chain combines TRBV29-1 with TRBJ2-2; a weak D match, TRBD2 (6 bases). The germline V gene encodes CDR1 SQVTM and CDR2 ANQGSEA. CDR3 length equals 15 residues. Trimming took 3 bases from V and 3 from J, leaving 14 bases between them.

The chain links TRBV25-1 to TRBJ2-1, with 9 bases identical to TRBD1. The V segment lost 6 bases and the J segment 3 bases; nucleotides outside the gene matches: 9. Germline CDR1 MGHDK, CDR2 SYGVNS. The CDR3 contains 16 residues. CDR3 residues: CASRADRGEIYNEQFF. Here the CDR3 DNA reads TGTGCCAGCAGAGCGGACAGGGGCGAAATCTACAATGAGCAGTTCTTC.

This chain connects TRBV5-1 to TRBJ2-7; no clear D. Trimming took 2 bases from V and 3 from J, leaving 3 bases between them. CDR1 is SGHRS and CDR2 is YFSETQ in the germline V gene. CDR3 length: 11 amino acids. The CDR3 DNA reads as TGCGCCAGCAGCTTTGGCTACGAGCAGTACTTC. It codes for CASSFGYEQYF.

The V call is TRBV7-2, the J call TRBJ2-3; possible D gene TRBD2, 7 bases. Trimming removed 3 bases from V and 0 bases from J, with 13 bases in between. The germline V gene has CDR1 SGHTA and CDR2 FQGNSA. This CDR3 has 16 residues. In DNA, the CDR3 is TGTGCCAGCAGCTTTCGGGGGGCGGGAAGCACAGATACGCAGTATTTT. Its protein product is CASSFRGAGSTDTQYF.

This chain connects TRBV5-1 to TRBJ1-2; 12 bases align to TRBD1. Looked up from germline, CDR1 is SGHRS and CDR2 is YFSETQ. The CDR3 runs 15 residues. Germline trimming cut 4 bases from V and 8 bases from J; bases unmatched to any gene: 9. CDR3 DNA: TGCGCCAGCAGCCCGAGGGGACAGGGGGCGCGAGGCTACACCTTC. Translated, it gives CASSPRGQGARGYTF.

A few counts support this clone. J is TRBJ1-5 and V is TRBV30; D remains ambiguous. The CDR3 covers 11 residues. Trimming removed 0 bases at V and 9 bases at J, with 6 bases between. The V gene's germline CDR1 is GTSNPN and CDR2 SVGIG (reference sequence). The DNA for the CDR3 is TGTGCCTGGAGTGTCAATGGGCCCCAGCATTTT. This translates into CAWSVNGPQHF.

The chain is built from TRBV7-8 and TRBJ2-1; 8 positions match TRBD2. CDR1 and CDR2 (germline): SGHVS, FQNEAQ. The CDR3 sequence is 15 residues long. Trimming took 2 bases from V and 8 from J; bases not matched to a gene: 8. The CDR3 reads CASSLFRTSRDEQFF. The CDR3 DNA sequence: TGTGCCAGCAGCTTATTCAGGACTAGCCGCGATGAGCAGTTCTTC.

V and J are TRBV28 and TRBJ1-2, with 7 nucleotides matching TRBD1. The V segment lost 5 bases and the J segment 8 bases; nucleotides outside the gene matches: 8. The germline V gene has CDR1 MDHEN and CDR2 SYDVKM. CDR3 size: 13 residues. CDR3 coding DNA: TGTGCCAGCAGTACGGGACAGCTGAAGGGCTACACCTTC. Translating it yields CASSTGQLKGYTF.

This clone appeared once. The chain couples TRBV27 to TRBJ2-3; 9 bases map to TRBD2. There are 14 residues in the CDR3. The junction had 6 bases not matched to a gene; V was cut back by 6 bases and J by 5 bases. CDR1 and CDR2 from the germline V gene are MNHEY and SMNVEV (reference sequence). The CDR3 coding sequence is TGTGCCAGCAGCCGTAGCGGGAGTATAGATACGCAGTATTTT. Amino acids: CASSRSGSIDTQYF.

The V gene is TRBV19, the J gene TRBJ2-7; 8 bases match TRBD2. Germline V gives CDR1 LNHDA, CDR2 SQIVND (reference sequence). This CDR3 has 14 residues. Germline trimming cut 6 bases from V and 6 bases from J; bases unmatched to any gene: 10. The CDR3 DNA sequence: TGTGCCAGTAGCCTACCGGGCGCGGGGGGCGAGCAGTACTTC. This translates into CASSLPGAGGEQYF.

The CDR3 DNA reads TGTGCCAGCAGCCTACAGACAGGGAACACCGGGGAGCTGTTTTTT. It specifies CASSLQTGNTGELFF. This sequence joins TRBV7-6 and TRBJ2-2, with a tentative D call TRBD1 (6 bases). The length of the CDR3 is 15 residues. CDR1 and CDR2 (germline): SGHVS, FNYEAQ. V lost 5 bases and J lost 1, with 11 bases in between.

The chain joins TRBV5-5 to TRBJ2-2; 7 bases are a match to TRBD2. This CDR3 has 14 amino acids. Per germline, CDR1 SGHKS and CDR2 YYEKEE (reference sequence). The ends lost 7 bases at V and 5 bases at J; junction bases unmatched: 8. CDR3 loop: CASESTGGTGELFF. CDR3 nucleotides: TGTGCCAGCGAAAGCACGGGGGGAACCGGGGAGCTGTTTTTT.

This clone occurred a few times. The chain has TRBV21-1 and TRBJ2-7. TRBV21-1 is annotated as a pseudogene. This CDR3 comprises 12 residues. CDR3 nucleotide sequence: TGTGCCAGGCTACACGTGTTAGACGAGCAGTACTTC. Encoded protein: CARLHVLDEQYF.

CDR3 protein: CASSALLANLDEQFF. CDR3 DNA: TGTGCCAGCAGCGCATTGCTAGCGAATCTCGATGAGCAGTTCTTC. This chain links TRBV5-6 with TRBJ2-1, with a possible D match to TRBD2 (6 bases). The CDR3 is 15 amino acids. The V gene's germline CDR1 is SGHDT and CDR2 YYEEEE. Deletions cut 4 bases from V and 8 bases from J, with 19 bases between. The variable domain in full, completed from reference TRBV5-6 and TRBJ2-1, reads DAGVTQSPTHLIKTRGQQVTLRCSPKSGHDTVSWYQQALGQGPQFIFQYYEEEERQRGNFPDRFSGHQFPNYSSELNVNALLLGDSALYLCASSALLANLDEQFFGPGTRLTVL.

The rearrangement links TRBV9 to TRBJ2-7; D unresolved. The V end was cut by 4 bases, the J end by 3 bases, with 5 bases between. CDR1 and CDR2 (germline): SGDLS, YYNGEE. This CDR3 is 11 amino acids long. CDR3 DNA: TGTGCCAGCAGCCAAGGCTACGAGCAGTACTTC. It codes for CASSQGYEQYF.

This clone has a handful of counts. V usage is TRBV19 and J usage is TRBJ1-4, with D unresolved. V was clipped by 7 bases and J by 1 base, with 10 bases between them. Germline V gene data show CDR1 as LNHDA and CDR2 as SQIVND (reference sequence). This CDR3 has 14 residues. The CDR3 spells CASTSRGTNEKLFF. CDR3 DNA sequence: TGTGCCAGTACCTCGCGGGGAACTAATGAAAAACTGTTTTTT.

The chain links TRBV5-4 to TRBJ2-4, with D possibly matching TRBD1 (5 bases). The length of the CDR3 is 16 residues. CDR1 and CDR2 from the germline V gene are SGHNT and YYREEE (reference sequence). V dropped 1 base and J dropped 3 bases, with 14 bases sitting between them. CDR3 residues: CASSLYTPGLKNIQYF. For the CDR3, the DNA is TGTGCCAGCAGCTTGTACACACCAGGGCTCAAAAACATTCAGTACTTC.